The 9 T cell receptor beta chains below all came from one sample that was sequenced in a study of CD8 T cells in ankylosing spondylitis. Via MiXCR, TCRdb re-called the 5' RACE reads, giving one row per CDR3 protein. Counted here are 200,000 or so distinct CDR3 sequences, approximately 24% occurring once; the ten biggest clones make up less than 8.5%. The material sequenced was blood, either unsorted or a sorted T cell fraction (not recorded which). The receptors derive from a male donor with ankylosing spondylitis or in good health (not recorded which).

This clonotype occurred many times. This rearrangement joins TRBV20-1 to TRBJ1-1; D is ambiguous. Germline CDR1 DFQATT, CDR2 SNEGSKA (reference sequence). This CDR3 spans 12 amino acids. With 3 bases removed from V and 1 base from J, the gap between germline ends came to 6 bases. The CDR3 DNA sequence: TGCAGTGCTAGGACGGGGAACACTGAAGCTTTCTTT. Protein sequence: CSARTGNTEAFF.

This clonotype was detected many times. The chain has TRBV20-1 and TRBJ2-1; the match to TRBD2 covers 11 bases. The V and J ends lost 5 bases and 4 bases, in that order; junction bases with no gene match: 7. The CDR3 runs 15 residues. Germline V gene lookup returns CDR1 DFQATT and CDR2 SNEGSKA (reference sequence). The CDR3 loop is CSAQIGTSGYNEQFF. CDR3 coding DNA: TGCAGTGCTCAAATCGGGACTAGCGGATACAATGAGCAGTTCTTC.

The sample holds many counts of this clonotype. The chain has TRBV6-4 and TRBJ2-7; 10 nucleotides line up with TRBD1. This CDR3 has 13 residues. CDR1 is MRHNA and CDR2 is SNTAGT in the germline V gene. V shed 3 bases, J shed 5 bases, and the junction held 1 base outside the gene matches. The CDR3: CASSEGTGDEQYF. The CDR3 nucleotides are TGTGCCAGCAGTGAGGGGACAGGGGACGAGCAGTACTTC.

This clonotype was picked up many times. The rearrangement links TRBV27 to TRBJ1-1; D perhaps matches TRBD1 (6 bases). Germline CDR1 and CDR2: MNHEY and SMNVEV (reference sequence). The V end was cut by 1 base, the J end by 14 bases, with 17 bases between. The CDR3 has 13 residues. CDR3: CASSLWDVGARFF. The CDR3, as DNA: TGTGCCAGCAGTTTATGGGATGTGGGGGCGCGGTTCTTT.

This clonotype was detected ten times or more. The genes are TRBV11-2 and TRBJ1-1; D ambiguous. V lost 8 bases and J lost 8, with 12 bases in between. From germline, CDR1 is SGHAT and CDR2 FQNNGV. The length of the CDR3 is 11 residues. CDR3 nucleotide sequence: TGTGCCAGCCGATTGAGGGTCGAAGCTTTCTTT. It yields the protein CASRLRVEAFF.

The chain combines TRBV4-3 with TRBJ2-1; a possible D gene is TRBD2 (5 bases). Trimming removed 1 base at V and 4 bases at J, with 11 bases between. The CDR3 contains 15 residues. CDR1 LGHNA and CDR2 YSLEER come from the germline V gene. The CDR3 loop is CASSQGSLVYNEQFF. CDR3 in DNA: TGCGCCAGCAGCCAAGGATCACTAGTTTACAATGAGCAGTTCTTC.

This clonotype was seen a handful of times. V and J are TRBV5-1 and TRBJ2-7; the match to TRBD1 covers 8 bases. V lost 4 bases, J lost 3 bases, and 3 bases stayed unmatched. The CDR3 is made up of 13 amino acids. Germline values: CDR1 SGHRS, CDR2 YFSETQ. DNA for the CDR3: TGCGCCAGCAGCCAGGACAGGGTCTACGAGCAGTACTTC. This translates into CASSQDRVYEQYF.

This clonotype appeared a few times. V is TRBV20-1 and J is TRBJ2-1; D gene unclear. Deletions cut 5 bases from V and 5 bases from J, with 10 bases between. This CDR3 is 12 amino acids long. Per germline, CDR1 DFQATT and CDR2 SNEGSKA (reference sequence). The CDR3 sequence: CSAARWDNEQFF. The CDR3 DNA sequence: TGCAGTGCTGCCAGGTGGGACAATGAGCAGTTCTTC.

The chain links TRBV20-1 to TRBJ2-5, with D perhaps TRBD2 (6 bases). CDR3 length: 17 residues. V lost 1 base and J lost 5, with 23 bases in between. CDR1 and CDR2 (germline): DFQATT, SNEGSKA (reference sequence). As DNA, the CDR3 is TGCAGTGCTAGAGGGCAGGGTATCAGTTTAAGCGGGGAGACCCAGTACTTC. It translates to CSARGQGISLSGETQYF.